Listed below are T cell receptor beta chains from one sample, sequenced in a study of cytomegalovirus exposure and HLA in healthy donors. Assay: immunoSEQ multiplex PCR; the TCRdb copy retains only in-frame clones and omits some. The table lists 130,000 to 150,000 clones, around 76% of them singletons. Sequenced material: PBMCs. The receptors derive from a male donor in good health and CMV-seronegative. Each CDR3 is given with its conserved first and last residue. The order of the fields is V gene, clone size, J gene, CDR3 length, D gene, CDR3 protein, CDR3 DNA. D genes are given only for firm matches. Part of the rows lack a size; the others show once, few, many or a class for expanded clones.

v_gene: TRBV12-5
abundance: -
j_gene: TRBJ2-3
len: 16
d_gene: -
CDR3aa: CASGLVVAEAADTQYF
CDR3nt: TGTGCTAGTGGTTTGGTAGTGGCGGAGGCTGCAGATACGCAGTATTTT

v_gene: TRBV2
abundance: -
j_gene: TRBJ2-3
len: 13
d_gene: TRBD1
CDR3aa: CAVRQGSTDTQYF
CDR3nt: TGTGCTGTTAGACAGGGTAGCACAGATACGCAGTATTTT

v_gene: TRBV2
abundance: once
j_gene: TRBJ1-2
len: 13
d_gene: -
CDR3aa: CASSDWGGGGYTF
CDR3nt: TGTGCCAGCAGCGACTGGGGGGGAGGAGGCTACACCTTC

v_gene: TRBV6-5
abundance: -
j_gene: TRBJ2-1
len: 16
d_gene: TRBD2
CDR3aa: CASSYRGLGTYNEQFF
CDR3nt: TGTGCCAGCAGTTACCGAGGACTAGGGACCTACAATGAGCAGTTCTTC

v_gene: TRBV27
abundance: -
j_gene: TRBJ2-6
len: 15
d_gene: -
CDR3aa: CASRPQGPGANVLTF
CDR3nt: TGTGCCAGCAGACCACAGGGTCCCGGGGCCAACGTCCTGACTTTC

v_gene: TRBV6-5
abundance: -
j_gene: TRBJ2-1
len: 16
d_gene: TRBD1
CDR3aa: CASSYSTRTGVWEQFF
CDR3nt: TGTGCCAGCAGTTACTCGACCCGGACAGGGGTTTGGGAGCAGTTCTTC

v_gene: TRBV4-2
abundance: -
j_gene: TRBJ2-5
len: 15
d_gene: TRBD1
CDR3aa: CASSQGTGAQGTQYF
CDR3nt: TGTGCCAGCAGCCAGGGGACAGGGGCCCAGGGGACCCAGTACTTC

v_gene: TRBV5-6
abundance: -
j_gene: TRBJ1-3
len: 13
d_gene: -
CDR3aa: CASSWGVGNTIYF
CDR3nt: TGTGCCAGCAGCTGGGGAGTTGGAAACACCATATATTTT

v_gene: TRBV19
abundance: -
j_gene: TRBJ2-7
len: 15
d_gene: TRBD1
CDR3aa: CASSMGDRGSYEQYF
CDR3nt: TGTGCCAGTAGTATGGGGGACAGGGGATCCTACGAGCAGTACTTC

v_gene: TRBV19
abundance: -
j_gene: TRBJ1-1
len: 15
d_gene: -
CDR3aa: CASHWGGRRNTEAFF
CDR3nt: TGTGCCAGCCATTGGGGGGGCAGAAGGAACACTGAAGCTTTCTTT

v_gene: TRBV7-3
abundance: -
j_gene: TRBJ1-1
len: 14
d_gene: -
CDR3aa: CASSLNRLGTEAFF
CDR3nt: TGTGCCAGCAGCTTGAACAGGCTGGGCACTGAAGCTTTCTTT

v_gene: TRBV9
abundance: -
j_gene: TRBJ1-2
len: 13
d_gene: TRBD1
CDR3aa: CASSATGASGYTF
CDR3nt: TGTGCCAGCAGCGCGACAGGGGCCAGTGGCTACACCTTC

v_gene: TRBV30
abundance: -
j_gene: TRBJ1-3
len: 16
d_gene: TRBD1
CDR3aa: CAWSLGTEIIGNTIYF
CDR3nt: TGTGCCTGGAGCCTTGGGACAGAGATTATTGGAAACACCATATATTTT

v_gene: TRBV7-6
abundance: -
j_gene: TRBJ1-2
len: 13
d_gene: TRBD1
CDR3aa: CASSLGTARPVTF
CDR3nt: TGTGCCAGCAGCCTGGGGACAGCCCGGCCGGTTACCTTC

v_gene: TRBV9
abundance: -
j_gene: TRBJ2-7
len: 13
d_gene: TRBD1
CDR3aa: CASSPRTGYEQYF
CDR3nt: TGTGCCAGCAGCCCCAGGACAGGCTACGAGCAGTACTTC

v_gene: TRBV4-2
abundance: -
j_gene: TRBJ1-1
len: 13
d_gene: -
CDR3aa: CASSQGGRLEAFF
CDR3nt: TGTGCCAGCAGCCAAGGGGGCAGGCTTGAAGCTTTCTTT

v_gene: TRBV4-1
abundance: -
j_gene: TRBJ2-7
len: 14
d_gene: -
CDR3aa: CASSQFTQAYEQYF
CDR3nt: TGCGCCAGCAGCCAATTCACACAGGCCTACGAGCAGTACTTC

v_gene: TRBV11-2
abundance: -
j_gene: TRBJ2-2
len: 17
d_gene: TRBD1
CDR3aa: CASSLGKTGGATGELFF
CDR3nt: TGTGCCAGCAGCTTAGGGAAAACAGGGGGCGCAACCGGGGAGCTGTTTTTT

v_gene: TRBV7-8
abundance: -
j_gene: TRBJ1-2
len: 15
d_gene: -
CDR3aa: CASSFEANPNYGYTF
CDR3nt: TGTGCCAGCAGCTTTGAAGCCAACCCTAACTATGGCTACACCTTC

v_gene: TRBV30
abundance: once
j_gene: TRBJ2-7
len: 14
d_gene: TRBD1
CDR3aa: CAWSPGTGSNEQYF
CDR3nt: TGTGCCTGGAGCCCCGGGACAGGGAGCAACGAGCAGTACTTC

v_gene: TRBV4-2
abundance: -
j_gene: TRBJ1-1
len: 15
d_gene: TRBD1
CDR3aa: CASSQDRGVVSEAFF
CDR3nt: TGTGCCAGCAGCCAAGACAGGGGGGTGGTGTCTGAAGCTTTCTTT

v_gene: TRBV15
abundance: -
j_gene: TRBJ1-2
len: 16
d_gene: -
CDR3aa: CATSRVNPGINYGYTF
CDR3nt: TGTGCCACCAGCAGAGTTAATCCGGGGATCAACTATGGCTACACCTTC

v_gene: TRBV11-2
abundance: -
j_gene: TRBJ1-1
len: 16
d_gene: TRBD1
CDR3aa: CASSLRGQTMNTEAFF
CDR3nt: TGTGCCAGCAGCTTAAGGGGACAGACCATGAACACTGAAGCTTTCTTT

v_gene: TRBV7-6
abundance: -
j_gene: TRBJ2-5
len: 14
d_gene: -
CDR3aa: CASSLRGNQETQYF
CDR3nt: TGTGCCAGCAGCTTGCGAGGCAATCAAGAGACCCAGTACTTC

v_gene: TRBV7-3
abundance: -
j_gene: TRBJ1-2
len: 13
d_gene: -
CDR3aa: CASSSSYDRRYTF
CDR3nt: TGTGCCAGCAGCTCCTCATACGACAGGCGCTACACCTTC

v_gene: TRBV28
abundance: -
j_gene: TRBJ2-3
len: 14
d_gene: -
CDR3aa: CASSWSGRTDTQYF
CDR3nt: TGTGCCAGCAGTTGGAGCGGTCGCACAGATACGCAGTATTTT

v_gene: TRBV7-9
abundance: -
j_gene: TRBJ2-7
len: 15
d_gene: TRBD1
CDR3aa: CASSSRQGAFYEQYF
CDR3nt: TGTGCCAGCAGCTCCCGACAGGGGGCCTTTTACGAGCAGTACTTC

v_gene: TRBV5-1
abundance: -
j_gene: TRBJ2-2
len: 14
d_gene: -
CDR3aa: CASSLGGSAGELFF
CDR3nt: TGCGCCAGCAGCTTGGGAGGGTCAGCCGGGGAGCTGTTTTTT

v_gene: TRBV12-5
abundance: -
j_gene: TRBJ2-7
len: 12
d_gene: -
CDR3aa: CASGLQVFEQYF
CDR3nt: TGTGCTAGTGGCTTACAGGTGTTCGAGCAGTACTTC

v_gene: TRBV27
abundance: once
j_gene: TRBJ1-2
len: 16
d_gene: -
CDR3aa: CASRPRARGSNYGYTF
CDR3nt: TGTGCCAGCAGACCTAGGGCTAGGGGGAGCAACTATGGCTACACCTTC

v_gene: TRBV29-1
abundance: -
j_gene: TRBJ2-3
len: 15
d_gene: TRBD2
CDR3aa: CSVLPSGGITDTQYF
CDR3nt: TGCAGCGTTCTTCCCAGCGGGGGGATTACAGATACGCAGTATTTT

v_gene: TRBV6-4
abundance: -
j_gene: TRBJ2-2
len: 14
d_gene: -
CDR3aa: CASSLTGSTGELFF
CDR3nt: TGTGCCAGCAGCCTAACAGGGTCCACCGGGGAGCTGTTTTTT

v_gene: TRBV6-6
abundance: -
j_gene: TRBJ1-5
len: 16
d_gene: -
CDR3aa: CASSNRGVGGGQPQHF
CDR3nt: TGTGCCAGCAGTAATAGGGGTGTTGGGGGGGGTCAGCCCCAGCATTTT

v_gene: TRBV5-1
abundance: -
j_gene: TRBJ1-4
len: 14
d_gene: -
CDR3aa: CASSLTGRGEKLFF
CDR3nt: TGCGCCAGCAGCTTGACAGGGAGAGGTGAAAAACTGTTTTTT

v_gene: TRBV2
abundance: -
j_gene: TRBJ2-3
len: 18
d_gene: TRBD1
CDR3aa: CASSEFVPTGGGTDTQYF
CDR3nt: TGTGCCAGCAGTGAATTCGTCCCGACAGGGGGCGGGACAGATACGCAGTATTTT

v_gene: TRBV5-1
abundance: -
j_gene: TRBJ1-3
len: 16
d_gene: -
CDR3aa: CASSLGSGHSGNTIYF
CDR3nt: TGCGCCAGCAGCTTGGGGTCAGGCCACTCTGGAAACACCATATATTTT

v_gene: TRBV5-1
abundance: -
j_gene: TRBJ2-1
len: 15
d_gene: TRBD1
CDR3aa: CASSLWDRVSNEQFF
CDR3nt: TGCGCCAGCAGCTTGTGGGACAGGGTCTCCAATGAGCAGTTCTTC

v_gene: TRBV6-5
abundance: once
j_gene: TRBJ1-1
len: 13
d_gene: TRBD1
CDR3aa: CASSYPDGTGTFF
CDR3nt: TGTGCCAGCAGTTACCCGGACGGGACAGGGACCTTCTTT

v_gene: TRBV15
abundance: once
j_gene: TRBJ2-1
len: 14
d_gene: -
CDR3aa: CATSTRDRNNEQFF
CDR3nt: TGTGCCACCAGCACGAGAGACAGGAACAATGAGCAGTTCTTC

v_gene: TRBV25-1
abundance: once
j_gene: TRBJ2-5
len: 14
d_gene: TRBD2
CDR3aa: CASSASGGRETQYF
CDR3nt: TGTGCCAGCAGTGCTAGCGGGGGGCGAGAGACCCAGTACTTC

v_gene: TRBV5-1
abundance: -
j_gene: TRBJ1-2
len: 15
d_gene: TRBD1
CDR3aa: CASSLRDRGSDGYTF
CDR3nt: TGCGCCAGCAGCCTCCGGGACAGGGGTTCGGATGGCTACACCTTC

v_gene: TRBV5-6
abundance: -
j_gene: TRBJ1-1
len: 15
d_gene: -
CDR3aa: CASSLAVREDTEAFF
CDR3nt: TGTGCCAGCAGCTTGGCCGTCAGGGAGGACACTGAAGCTTTCTTT

v_gene: TRBV19
abundance: -
j_gene: TRBJ2-3
len: 14
d_gene: -
CDR3aa: CASSIRAGSDTQYF
CDR3nt: TGTGCCAGTAGTATTCGGGCGGGTTCCGATACGCAGTATTTT

v_gene: TRBV19
abundance: -
j_gene: TRBJ2-5
len: 15
d_gene: TRBD2
CDR3aa: CATSIAGGPVETQYF
CDR3nt: TGTGCCACCTCCATAGCGGGAGGGCCAGTGGAGACCCAGTACTTC

v_gene: TRBV15
abundance: -
j_gene: TRBJ2-1
len: 18
d_gene: TRBD2
CDR3aa: CATSRPGLAGSFNSGQFF
CDR3nt: TGTGCCACCAGCAGACCGGGACTAGCGGGGTCTTTCAACTCAGGGCAGTTCTTC

v_gene: TRBV27
abundance: -
j_gene: TRBJ2-1
len: 14
d_gene: -
CDR3aa: CASRLASSSNEQFF
CDR3nt: TGTGCCAGCAGGTTAGCGTCATCTTCCAATGAGCAGTTCTTC

v_gene: TRBV6-4
abundance: -
j_gene: TRBJ1-2
len: 12
d_gene: -
CDR3aa: CASSDRGYGYTF
CDR3nt: TGTGCCAGCAGTGACAGGGGCTATGGCTACACCTTC

v_gene: TRBV29-1
abundance: -
j_gene: TRBJ1-1
len: 11
d_gene: -
CDR3aa: CSVPGGAEAFF
CDR3nt: TGCAGCGTCCCCGGGGGAGCTGAAGCTTTCTTT

v_gene: TRBV29-1
abundance: -
j_gene: TRBJ1-2
len: 14
d_gene: -
CDR3aa: CSVEEIQGFYGYTF
CDR3nt: TGCAGCGTTGAAGAAATACAGGGCTTCTATGGCTACACCTTC

v_gene: TRBV19
abundance: few
j_gene: TRBJ1-4
len: 14
d_gene: -
CDR3aa: CASSTYRVDEKLFF
CDR3nt: TGTGCCAGTAGTACCTACAGGGTTGATGAAAAACTGTTTTTT

v_gene: TRBV11-1
abundance: -
j_gene: TRBJ2-3
len: 14
d_gene: TRBD1
CDR3aa: CASARDRGTDTQYF
CDR3nt: TGTGCCAGCGCCAGGGACAGGGGCACAGATACGCAGTATTTT